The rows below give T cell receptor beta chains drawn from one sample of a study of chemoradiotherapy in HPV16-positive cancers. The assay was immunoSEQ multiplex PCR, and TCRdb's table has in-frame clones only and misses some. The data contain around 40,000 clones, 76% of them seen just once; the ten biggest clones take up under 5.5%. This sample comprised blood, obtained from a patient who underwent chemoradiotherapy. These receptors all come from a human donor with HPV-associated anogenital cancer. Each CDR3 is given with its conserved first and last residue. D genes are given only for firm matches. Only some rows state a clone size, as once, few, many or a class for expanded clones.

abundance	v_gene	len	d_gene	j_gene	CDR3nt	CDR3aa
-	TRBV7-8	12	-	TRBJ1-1	TGTGCCAGCAGCTCCGGCCCCGCCGGAGCTTTCTTT	CASSSGPAGAFF
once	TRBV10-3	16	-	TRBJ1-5	TGTGCCACCCGGCCGGACCGACTGGCTGGGGGTCAGCCCCAGCATTTT	CATRPDRLAGGQPQHF
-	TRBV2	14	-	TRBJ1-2	TGTGCCAGCAGTGAAGTTTGGACAGACTATGGCTACACCTTC	CASSEVWTDYGYTF
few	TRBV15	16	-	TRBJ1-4	TGTGCCACCAGCAGGGGATCCCGGGCAACCAATGAAAAACTGTTTTTT	CATSRGSRATNEKLFF
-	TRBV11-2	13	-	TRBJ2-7	TGTGCCAGCAGAACCGACGGTACCTACGAGCAGTACTTC	CASRTDGTYEQYF
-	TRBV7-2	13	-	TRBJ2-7	TGTGCCAGCAGCTCAGGGAGCTCCTACGAGCAGTACTTC	CASSSGSSYEQYF
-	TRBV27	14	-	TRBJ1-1	TGTGCCAGCAGTCCCAGGGTAAGCAGTCCCGAAGCTTTCTTT	CASSPRVSSPEAFF
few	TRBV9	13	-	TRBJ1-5	TGTGCCAGCAGCGTACTCAGCTCAGGGCCCCAGCATTTT	CASSVLSSGPQHF
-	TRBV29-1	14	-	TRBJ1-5	TGCAGCGTTGCAGGTGGAAGGGGGGATCAGCCCCAGCATTTT	CSVAGGRGDQPQHF
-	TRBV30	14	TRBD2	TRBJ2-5	TGTGCCTGGAGTGCTCGGGGGGGCCGAGAGACCCAGTACTTC	CAWSARGGRETQYF
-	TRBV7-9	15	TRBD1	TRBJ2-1	TGTGCCAGCAGCTTCGGGACAGGGGTCCCCAATGAGCAGTTCTTC	CASSFGTGVPNEQFF
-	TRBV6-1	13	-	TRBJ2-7	TGTGCCAGCGACCTTCTGGACAGGGAGGGGCAGTACTTC	CASDLLDREGQYF
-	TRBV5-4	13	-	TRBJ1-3	TGTGCCAGCAGCTCAGGGTCCGGAAACACCATATATTTT	CASSSGSGNTIYF
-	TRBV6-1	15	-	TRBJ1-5	TGTGCCAGCAGTGAAATAAGCTCAGGGTTTCAGCCCCAGCATTTT	CASSEISSGFQPQHF
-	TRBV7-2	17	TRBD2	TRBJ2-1	TGTGCCAGCAGACCCACCGGCGGGGGGAGCTCCTACAATGAGCAGTTCTTC	CASRPTGGGSSYNEQFF
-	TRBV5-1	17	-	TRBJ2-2	TGCGCCAGCAGCACCACCTCAGGCGGGTTCGCCACCGGGGAGCTGTTTTTT	CASSTTSGGFATGELFF
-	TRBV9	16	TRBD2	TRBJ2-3	TGTGCCAGCAGCGTATGGGCTAGCGGGTCTGGGGATACGCAGTATTTT	CASSVWASGSGDTQYF
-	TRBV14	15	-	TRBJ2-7	TGTGCCAGCAGCCAACAGGGGTGGGATCCTTACGAGCAGTACTTC	CASSQQGWDPYEQYF
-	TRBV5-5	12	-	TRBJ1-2	TGTGCCAGCAGGTCGCTGAAGAAAGGCTACACCTTC	CASRSLKKGYTF
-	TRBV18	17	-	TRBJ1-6	TGTGCCAGCTCACCACCTGGGTGGCAGGGGACCAATTCACCCCTCCACTTT	CASSPPGWQGTNSPLHF
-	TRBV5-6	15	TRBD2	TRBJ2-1	TGTGCCAGCAGCTTACCCCAGCGGGGCTACAATGAGCAGTTCTTC	CASSLPQRGYNEQFF